The 31 T cell receptor beta chains in this list originate from one sample, sequenced in a study of T-cell memory formation after mild COVID-19. Each CDR3 protein is one row after TCRdb ran MiXCR on the 5' RACE reads. The sample holds 250,000 or so distinct CDR3 sequences, over 15% seen once. The material sequenced was PBMCs or a T cell subset sorted from them (not recorded which). Receptor source: a man between 18 and 35 years old who had mild COVID-19 (a few samples of this study predate the infection). Cell type and time point are not known.

V gene TRBV7-9 combines with J gene TRBJ1-1; D is ambiguous. In germline, CDR1 is SEHNR, CDR2 FQNEAQ (reference sequence). V was pared by 2 bases and J by 1 base, with 5 bases between. The CDR3 runs to 13 residues. CDR3 loop: CASSLLRNTEAFF. The CDR3 region has the DNA TGTGCCAGCAGCTTATTGCGGAACACTGAAGCTTTCTTT.

This chain connects TRBV5-1 to TRBJ2-1; D is possibly TRBD1 (6 bases). The germline V gene has CDR1 SGHRS and CDR2 YFSETQ. There are 15 residues in the CDR3. V was shortened by 5 bases and J by 3 bases, with 15 bases between the two germline ends. Here the CDR3 reads CASRITGSHYNEQFF. The CDR3, as DNA: TGCGCCAGCAGGATTACAGGGTCACACTACAATGAGCAGTTCTTC.

This clonotype was counted only a few times. The rearrangement links TRBV5-1 to TRBJ2-2; D gene unclear. V dropped 1 base and J dropped 6 bases, with 4 bases sitting between them. The CDR3 length is 12 residues. The germline gives CDR1 SGHRS, CDR2 YFSETQ. The DNA of the CDR3 is TGCGCCAGCAGCTTGACTCCCGGGGAGCTGTTTTTT. Residues: CASSLTPGELFF.

This chain links TRBV15 with TRBJ2-5, with D possibly matching TRBD1 (6 bases). V lost 5 bases, J lost 0 bases, and 22 bases lay in between. From germline, CDR1 is LNHNV and CDR2 YYDKDF (reference sequence). The CDR3 has 18 amino acids. CDR3 amino acids: CATSPRWGINRDQETQYF. The CDR3 DNA reads TGTGCCACCAGCCCTCGCTGGGGTATCAACAGGGACCAAGAGACCCAGTACTTC.

The chain recombines TRBV5-4 with TRBJ2-2, with 8 positions matching TRBD2. Germline CDR1 SGHNT, CDR2 YYREEE (reference sequence). The CDR3 spans 15 residues. The V segment lost 4 bases and the J segment 3 bases; nucleotides outside the gene matches: 5. CDR3 protein: CASSHRGGDTGELFF. CDR3 coding DNA: TGTGCCAGCAGCCACCGGGGGGGCGACACCGGGGAGCTGTTTTTT.

CDR3 in DNA: TGTGCCAGCAGTCCCCGAGGCCGCGATGAGCAGTTCTTC. Amino acid sequence: CASSPRGRDEQFF. This chain uses TRBV11-3 with TRBJ2-1; unclear D gene. This CDR3 has 13 residues. The V end was cut by 6 bases, the J end by 8 bases, with 14 bases between. Per the germline V gene, CDR1 is SGHNT and CDR2 is YENEEA.

The chain has TRBV7-8 and TRBJ1-2; D unresolved. The CDR3 contains 15 residues. V lost 1 base to trimming and J lost 2 bases, with 11 bases between them. Germline V lookup: CDR1 SGHVS, CDR2 FQNEAQ. The CDR3 loop reads CASSLEGLGNYGYTF. The CDR3 DNA is TGTGCCAGCAGCTTAGAAGGGTTGGGGAACTATGGCTACACCTTC. Supplemented by reference TRBV7-8 and TRBJ1-2, the full variable domain reads GAGVSQSPRYKVAKRGQDVALRCDPISGHVSLFWYQQALGQGPEFLTYFQNEAQLDKSGLPSDRFFAERPEGSVSTLKIQRTQQEDSAVYLCASSLEGLGNYGYTFGSGTRLTVV.

The gene calls are TRBV2 and TRBJ2-3, with D perhaps matching TRBD1 (6 bases). The V gene's germline CDR1 is SNHLY and CDR2 FYNNEI. The CDR3 covers 14 residues. V dropped 5 bases and J dropped 6 bases, with 15 bases sitting between them. The CDR3 loop reads CASSPGQAFDTQYF. In DNA, the CDR3 is TGTGCCAGCAGTCCGGGACAAGCGTTCGATACGCAGTATTTT.

This rearrangement joins TRBV20-1 to TRBJ2-7; 9 bases line up with TRBD1. V lost 4 bases and J lost 6; bases outside the gene matches: 4. CDR3 length: 12 amino acids. CDR1 is DFQATT, CDR2 SNEGSKA, per germline (reference sequence). The CDR3 is CSATRDRAEQYF. In DNA, the CDR3 is TGCAGTGCTACCCGGGACAGGGCCGAGCAGTACTTC.

This clonotype was recorded a few times. The J gene is TRBJ2-1, the V gene TRBV29-1, with D perhaps TRBD1 or TRBD2 (6 bases each). Per germline, CDR1 SQVTM and CDR2 ANQGSEA. The CDR3 has 14 amino acids. V dropped 3 bases and J dropped 4 bases, with 13 bases sitting between them. The CDR3 DNA reads as TGCAGCGTTGAGGGAGGAGGGGGTTACAATGAGCAGTTCTTC. It specifies CSVEGGGGYNEQFF.

This clonotype was seen more than once but under ten times. This chain joins TRBV4-3 and TRBJ1-5; D is ambiguous. The germline V gene has CDR1 LGHNA and CDR2 YSLEER. CDR3 size: 14 residues. The germline V and J ends were trimmed by 5 bases and 6 bases, with 14 bases remaining between them. The DNA for the CDR3 is TGCGCCAGCAGCTTCTTAGGTACGGGTCAGCCCCAGCATTTT. It is translated as CASSFLGTGQPQHF.

The rearrangement joins TRBV4-1 to TRBJ2-7, with TRBD1 as a possible D gene (6 bases). Germline CDR1 reads MGHRA; CDR2 reads YSYEKL. The length of the CDR3 is 14 residues. V gave up 5 bases and J gave up 1 base, with 12 bases separating them. The CDR3 region has the DNA TGCGCCAGCAGCTGGGACATCAGTTCCTACGAGCAGTACGTC. This sequence encodes CASSWDISSYEQYV.

There are a few counts of this clonotype. The chain joins TRBV7-6 to TRBJ1-1; D gene unclear. Trimming stripped 5 bases from V and 0 bases from J, with 7 bases between. The CDR3 length is 13 residues. Per the germline V gene, CDR1 is SGHVS and CDR2 is FNYEAQ. The CDR3 region is CASSTDLNTEAFF. The CDR3 DNA reads TGTGCCAGCAGCACCGACTTGAACACTGAAGCTTTCTTT. Full variable domain (missing parts from reference TRBV7-6 and TRBJ1-1): GAGVSQSPRYKVTKRGQDVALRCDPISGHVSLYWYRQALGQGPEFLTYFNYEAQQDKSGLPNDRFSAERPEGSISTLTIQRTEQRDSAMYRCASSTDLNTEAFFGQGTRLTVV.

This clonotype was picked up a small number of times. The genes are TRBV5-1 and TRBJ1-1, with unresolved D. In germline, CDR1 is SGHRS, CDR2 YFSETQ. V lost 4 bases to trimming and J lost 4 bases, with 20 bases between them. CDR3 length equals 16 residues. CDR3 DNA: TGCGCCAGCAGCGCCGCGACGGTTACCTTTGGCACTGAAGCTTTCTTT. Translation: CASSAATVTFGTEAFF.

The chain combines TRBV2 with TRBJ2-2, with D possibly TRBD2 on 5 matching bases. This CDR3 is 13 amino acids long. The V gene lost 7 bases and the J gene lost 5 bases, with 11 bases spanning the gap. CDR1 SNHLY and CDR2 FYNNEI come from the germline V gene. The CDR3 sequence: CASTGIGTGELFF. CDR3 bases: TGTGCCAGCACGGGGATTGGGACCGGGGAGCTGTTTTTT.

The chain is built from TRBV7-2 and TRBJ1-5, with D unresolved. This CDR3 has 15 amino acids. V was cut by 0 bases and J by 2 bases, with 8 bases left in between. Germline CDR1 and CDR2: SGHTA and FQGNSA. CDR3 bases: TGTGCCAGCAGCTTAGCAGGGTTAGGCAATCAGCCCCAGCATTTT. Translation: CASSLAGLGNQPQHF.

The J gene is TRBJ2-5, the V gene TRBV27, with unresolved D. From germline, CDR1 is MNHEY and CDR2 SMNVEV (reference sequence). The CDR3 contains 14 residues. The germline V and J ends were trimmed by 2 bases and 4 bases, with 11 bases remaining between them. The CDR3 nucleotides are TGTGCCAGCAGTTTAGAAGGCCGTGGAGAGACCCAGTACTTC. The encoded protein is CASSLEGRGETQYF.

This clonotype was found a few times. V is TRBV4-1 and J is TRBJ2-1; TRBD1 might be the D (6 bases). CDR3 size: 16 residues. Per the germline V gene, CDR1 is MGHRA and CDR2 is YSYEKL. V was pared by 1 base and J by 3 bases, with 13 bases between. The CDR3 bases are TGCGCCAGCAGCCAAGGATCAGGGGACGGCTACAATGAGCAGTTCTTC. It codes for CASSQGSGDGYNEQFF.

This rearrangement joins TRBV28 to TRBJ2-2, with D uncertain. This CDR3 is 14 amino acids long. With 6 bases removed from V and 0 bases from J, the gap between germline ends came to 8 bases. The germline V gene encodes CDR1 MDHEN and CDR2 SYDVKM. The CDR3 nucleotides read TGTGCCAGCAGCAAGGGTCCGAACACCGGGGAGCTGTTTTTT. This encodes CASSKGPNTGELFF.

This clonotype was counted many times. The chain employs TRBV7-9 and TRBJ2-5, with TRBD2 identical over 13 bases. The germline V gene has CDR1 SEHNR and CDR2 FQNEAQ (reference sequence). The CDR3 totals 16 residues. V shed 1 base, J shed 1 base, and the junction held 0 bases outside the gene matches. CDR3 region: CASSLGTSGGQETQYF. The CDR3 coding sequence is TGTGCCAGCAGCTTAGGGACTAGCGGGGGCCAAGAGACCCAGTACTTC.

V and J are TRBV7-7 and TRBJ2-7; the match to TRBD1 covers 7 bases. The V gene's germline CDR1 is SSHAT and CDR2 FNYEAQ (reference sequence). V trimming: 5 bases; J trimming: 6 bases; junction bases outside the gene matches: 7. The CDR3 loop spans 13 amino acids. The CDR3 loop is CASSPLPGGEQYF. The CDR3 nucleotides are TGTGCCAGCAGCCCCCTCCCAGGGGGCGAGCAGTACTTC. The full variable domain, with the rest looked up from reference TRBV7-7 and TRBJ2-7, is GAGVSQSPRYKVTKRGQDVTLRCDPISSHATLYWYQQALGQGPEFLTYFNYEAQPDKSGLPSDRFSAERPEGSISTLTIQRTEQRDSAMYRCASSPLPGGEQYFGPGTRLTVT.

V and J are TRBV2 and TRBJ2-5; D is possibly TRBD2 (5 bases). Germline V CDR1 and CDR2: SNHLY, FYNNEI. The CDR3 runs 14 residues. V was shortened by 6 bases and J by 5 bases, with 16 bases between the two germline ends. CDR3 sequence reads: CASSPTYSAETQYF. CDR3 sequence (DNA): TGTGCCAGCAGCCCGACTTATAGCGCGGAGACCCAGTACTTC.

This clonotype has more than one count but fewer than ten. The gene calls are TRBV4-3 and TRBJ2-6; no reliable D call. Germline CDR1 is LGHNA and CDR2 is YSLEER. CDR3 length: 16 amino acids. The ends were cut back, 0 bases at V and 2 bases at J, with 8 bases in the middle. CDR3 in DNA: TGCGCCAGCAGCCAAGATCGAACCGCTGGGGCCAACGTCCTGACTTTC. Translating gives CASSQDRTAGANVLTF.

The rearrangement uses TRBV7-2 and TRBJ2-1, with 10 bases fitting TRBD1. After removal of 5 bases from V and 8 bases from J, the junction contained 6 bases not matched to a gene. Germline CDR1 and CDR2: SGHTA and FQGNSA. CDR3 length: 14 residues. For the CDR3, the DNA is TGTGCCAGCAGCCCACGGGACAGGGGATATGAGCAGTTCTTC. Encoded protein: CASSPRDRGYEQFF. The whole variable domain, filled in from reference TRBV7-2 and TRBJ2-1, reads GAGVSQSPSNKVTEKGKDVELRCDPISGHTALYWYRQSLGQGLEFLIYFQGNSAPDKSGLPSDRFSAERTGGSVSTLTIQRTQQEDSAVYLCASSPRDRGYEQFFGPGTRLTVL.

The V gene is TRBV7-9, the J gene TRBJ1-1, with D unresolved. The CDR3 spans 16 residues. Per germline, CDR1 SEHNR and CDR2 FQNEAQ (reference sequence). V was shortened by 2 bases and J by 3 bases, with 16 bases between the two germline ends. CDR3 residues: CASSLYELSVDTEAFF. The CDR3 bases are TGTGCCAGCAGCTTATACGAGTTATCGGTGGACACTGAAGCTTTCTTT.

This sequence joins TRBV2 and TRBJ2-3; perhaps TRBD2 as D (5 bases). Germline V CDR1 and CDR2: SNHLY, FYNNEI. The CDR3 totals 11 residues. Trimming stripped 3 bases from V and 9 bases from J, with 7 bases between. The chain's CDR3 is CASSDEGTQYF. The CDR3 DNA sequence: TGTGCCAGCAGTGATGAGGGCACGCAGTATTTT.

This clonotype has only a few counts. This chain connects TRBV20-1 to TRBJ2-7; no definite D call. The CDR3 has 15 residues. Germline values: CDR1 DFQATT, CDR2 SNEGSKA (reference sequence). V was trimmed by 2 bases and J by 4 bases, leaving 18 bases between them. The CDR3 region is CSARNLEGSLYEQYV. For the CDR3, the DNA is TGCAGTGCTAGAAATCTAGAAGGATCTTTGTACGAGCAGTACGTC.

This clonotype came up a few times. The chain uses TRBV12-5 and TRBJ2-7; D may be TRBD2 (5 bases). CDR1 is LGHNT and CDR2 is FRNRAP in the germline V gene. This CDR3 is built from 17 residues. The V gene lost 3 bases and the J gene lost 4 bases, with 22 bases spanning the gap. CDR3 sequence: CASGLPVASWGAYEQYF. DNA of the CDR3: TGTGCTAGTGGTTTACCCGTTGCGTCTTGGGGAGCGTACGAGCAGTACTTC.

V is TRBV3-1 and J is TRBJ2-7, with D perhaps being TRBD1 or TRBD2 (5 bases each). CDR3 size: 14 residues. Germline loops: CDR1 LGHDT, CDR2 YNNKEL (reference sequence). Trimming shortened V by 2 bases and J by 3 bases, and 11 bases separated the two germline ends. The CDR3 bases are TGTGCCAGCAGCCAATCTGGGACCTTCTACGAGCAGTACGTC. Protein sequence: CASSQSGTFYEQYV.

The genes are TRBV20-1 and TRBJ2-4; D not resolved. Germline CDR1 DFQATT, CDR2 SNEGSKA (reference sequence). Trimming removed 5 bases from V and 1 base from J, with 9 bases in between. CDR3 length: 13 amino acids. CDR3 in DNA: TGCAGTGCTTTACTTACGGCCAAAAACATTCAGTACTTC. Residues: CSALLTAKNIQYF.

This clonotype was detected only a few times. The gene calls are TRBV14 and TRBJ2-2; D remains unclear. V dropped 1 base and J dropped 1 base, with 4 bases sitting between them. This CDR3 is 14 amino acids long. The germline CDR1 and CDR2 sequences are SGHDN and FVKESK. DNA of the CDR3: TGTGCCAGCAGCCAAGGACGGAACACCGGGGAGCTGTTTTTT. Its translation: CASSQGRNTGELFF.